The clone carrying this T cell receptor (beta chain) was counted once. This PCR relied on a set of 60 Vbeta primers and 13 Jbeta primers. Here immunoSEQ multiplex PCR was the method, and the copy in TCRdb shows in-frame clones only, minus some. The table has about 120,000 clones, around two thirds seen once; the top ten hold roughly 10%. This entry is derived from a study of cytomegalovirus exposure and HLA in healthy donors. The TCR originated in a woman in her thirties or forties in good health and CMV-seropositive. Source material: PBMCs.

As DNA, the CDR3 is TGTGCCAGCAGCCTTTTGGGTAGCCTTAACACTGAAGCTTTCTTT. It codes for CASSLLGSLNTEAFF. The chain employs TRBV14 and TRBJ1-1; D not resolved. The CDR3 length is 15 residues. Germline V lookup: CDR1 SGHDN, CDR2 FVKESK. V was trimmed by 4 bases and J by 2 bases, leaving 14 bases between them. Variable domain in full (rest from reference TRBV14 and TRBJ1-1): EAGVTQFPSHSVIEKGQTVTLRCDPISGHDNLYWYRRVMGKEIKFLLHFVKESKQDESGMPNNRFLAERTGGTYSTLKVQPAELEDSGVYFCASSLLGSLNTEAFFGQGTRLTVV.